The clone carrying this T cell receptor (beta chain) was seen only a few times. The antigen is not known. The data originate from a study of T cells after yellow fever vaccination. Study-wide context: Where fractions had low cell numbers, libraries were prepared from them with the SMART-Seq v4 Ultra Low Input RNA kit. Study observations and caveats: Some clonotypes were seen in both the CD4 and the CD8 compartments. These made up a small share and likely arose from convergent recombination. Any FACS-sorted repertoire could hold abundant clonotypes that contaminate it from the bulk population.

The CDR3 covers 15 residues. Germline CDR1 and CDR2: SGHTA and FQGTGA. V lost 0 bases and J lost 3; bases outside the gene matches: 2. TCRdb ran MiXCR on the 5' RACE reads and lists one entry per CDR3 protein. This sample carries approximately 600,000 distinct CDR3 sequences, 12% of them seen once, and the ten largest clones take about 15%. This TCR was recovered from a man aged 25-45 years who received the YFV17D yellow fever vaccine. The gene calls are TRBV7-3 and TRBJ1-1, with 9 bases fitting TRBD1. This material consisted of PBMCs, taken on the day of the yellow fever booster vaccination. CDR3 DNA: TGTGCCAGCAGCTTAACTAGGGACAGGGACACTGAAGCTTTCTTT. Translating gives CASSLTRDRDTEAFF.